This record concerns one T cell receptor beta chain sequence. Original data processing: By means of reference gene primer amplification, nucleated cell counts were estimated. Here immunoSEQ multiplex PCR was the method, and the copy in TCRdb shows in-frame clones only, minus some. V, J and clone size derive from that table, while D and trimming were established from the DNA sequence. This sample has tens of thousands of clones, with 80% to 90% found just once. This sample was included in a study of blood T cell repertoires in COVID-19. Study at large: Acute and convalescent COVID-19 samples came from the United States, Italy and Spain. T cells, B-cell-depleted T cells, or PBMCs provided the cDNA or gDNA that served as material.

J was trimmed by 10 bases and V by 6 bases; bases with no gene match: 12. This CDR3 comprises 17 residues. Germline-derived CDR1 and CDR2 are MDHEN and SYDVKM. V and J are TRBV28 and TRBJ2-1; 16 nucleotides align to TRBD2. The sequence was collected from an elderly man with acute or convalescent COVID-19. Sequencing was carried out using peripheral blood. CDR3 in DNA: TGTGCCAGCAGGTTACGAACGGGACTAGCGGGAGGGAGGGAGCAGTTCTTC. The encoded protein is CASRLRTGLAGGREQFF.